The T cell receptor (beta chain) described here comes from a study of spatial heterogeneity in lung cancer. Study background: Counts of TCR transcripts in tumor regions correlated strongly with a matched bulk RNA-seq T cell module score. Across the raw uncorrected reads, a unique TCR and UMI combination was observed, on average, more than ten times.

The CDR3 is 14 residues long. Trimming took 3 bases from V and 3 from J, leaving 11 bases between them. Study results and caveats: Tumoral mutation counts were tracked by counts of expanded intratumoral alpha and beta TCRs.

This clonotype has at least ten counts. The antigen remains undetermined. Time point of the sample: sample taken at primary tumor resection. Unsorted tumor, nontumor lung tissue or cryopreserved PBMC supplied the whole RNA. TCR cDNA molecules were tagged individually, and each one carried a unique molecular identifier. TCRdb re-called the 5' RACE reads with MiXCR, one entry per CDR3 protein. The data show 15,000 to 20,000 distinct CDR3 sequences, roughly 5.7% seen once. The TCR originated in a male donor with early-stage non-small cell lung cancer. This sample comprised lung tumor tissue, obtained at surgery. This chain uses TRBV12-3 or TRBV12-4 with TRBJ1-2; no reliable D call. The CDR3 sequence: CASSFYGWDYGYTF. CDR3 nucleotide sequence: TGTGCCAGCAGTTTTTACGGGTGGGACTATGGCTACACCTTC.